This entry features one T cell receptor beta chain sequence. The sample comes from a study of blood T cell repertoires in COVID-19. Repertoires were generated with immunoSEQ multiplex PCR, while TCRdb's copy carries only in-frame clones and drops some. This table has around 230,000 clones, about 81% appearing once. The receptor was isolated from a man aged 35 to 55 who had recovered from COVID-19. Sequencing was performed on PBMCs or T cells enriched from blood (not recorded which).

CDR3 loop: CASVKGQGASRYGYTF. The CDR3 coding sequence is TGTGCCAGTGTAAAGGGACAGGGGGCTTCGCGCTATGGCTACACCTTC. The chain combines TRBV5-4 with TRBJ1-2, with 12 positions matching TRBD1. The germline V gene has CDR1 SGHNT and CDR2 YYREEE (reference sequence). The CDR3 has 16 residues. The V gene end was trimmed by 8 bases and the J gene end by 4 bases; junction bases not matched to a gene: 12.